The 25 T cell receptor beta chains listed next were all sequenced from one sample in a study of blood T cell repertoires in COVID-19. TCRdb's copy holds only in-frame clones and misses some; the assay was immunoSEQ multiplex PCR. The table includes approximately 260,000 clones, roughly 80% detected once. The specimen was peripheral blood. The receptors originated from a woman older than 75 with acute or convalescent COVID-19.

V gene TRBV12-3 or TRBV12-4 combines with J gene TRBJ2-3, with TRBD1 matching over 9 bases. The CDR3 consists of 12 residues. The V gene end was trimmed by 5 bases and the J gene end by 11 bases; junction bases not matched to a gene: 5. DNA of the CDR3: TGTGCCAGCAGTGGGACAGGGAATCGGCAGTATTTT. Its translation is CASSGTGNRQYF.

The chain carries TRBV6-2 or TRBV6-3 and TRBJ1-2; D remains unclear. The V and J ends lost 2 bases and 3 bases respectively, with 7 bases between them. The germline V gene encodes CDR1 MNHEY and CDR2 SVGEGT. The CDR3 extends over 13 amino acids. In DNA, the CDR3 is TGTGCCAGCAGTTACCTCCGCGACTATGGCTACACCTTC. Protein product: CASSYLRDYGYTF.

The gene calls are TRBV5-1 and TRBJ2-1, with TRBD2 identical over 9 bases. The germline CDR1 and CDR2 sequences are SGHRS and YFSETQ. The CDR3 is 18 residues long. V was pared by 4 bases and J by 4 bases, with 15 bases of the junction left unmatched. The CDR3 sequence: CASSPHVASGVGYNEQFF. The CDR3 DNA is TGCGCCAGCAGCCCTCATGTGGCTAGCGGGGTGGGGTACAATGAGCAGTTCTTC.

The chain uses TRBV7-9 and TRBJ2-3; D gene unclear. This CDR3 contains 14 residues. V was pared by 2 bases and J by 0 bases, with 6 bases between. Germline lookup yields CDR1 SEHNR and CDR2 FQNEAQ (reference sequence). The CDR3 protein is CASSLTASTDTQYF. As DNA, the CDR3 is TGTGCCAGCAGCTTAACAGCAAGCACAGATACGCAGTATTTT.

V and J are TRBV7-2 and TRBJ2-6; D is perhaps TRBD1 (5 bases). Trimming stripped 5 bases from V and 7 bases from J, with 12 bases between. The CDR3 contains 14 residues. CDR1 is SGHTA, CDR2 FQGNSA, per germline. The CDR3: CASSLRVGANVLTF. The CDR3 DNA follows: TGTGCCAGCAGCCTCAGGGTAGGAGCCAACGTCCTGACTTTC.

The V call is TRBV11-2, the J call TRBJ2-1; 9 bases are shared with TRBD2. This CDR3 contains 17 residues. With V trimmed by 0 bases and J by 8 bases, 11 bases remained unmatched. The germline V gene encodes CDR1 SGHAT and CDR2 FQNNGV. In DNA, the CDR3 is TGTGCCAGCAGCTTAGATCGACGGCGGGGGGGCCTCGATGAGCAGTTCTTC. Protein product: CASSLDRRRGGLDEQFF.

The V and J genes are TRBV7-9 and TRBJ1-6, with TRBD1 identical over 8 bases. The length of the CDR3 is 19 residues. Unmatched junction bases numbered 20, after V lost 5 bases and J lost 8 bases. Germline lookup yields CDR1 SEHNR and CDR2 FQNEAQ (reference sequence). CDR3 sequence reads: CASSIPGQESLNGYSPLHF. CDR3 nucleotides: TGTGCCAGCAGCATCCCGGGACAGGAATCCCTTAACGGGTATTCACCCCTCCACTTT.

The count of this clone is one. V gene TRBV5-4 combines with J gene TRBJ1-6; D not certain. The CDR3 spans 16 residues. V gave up 0 bases and J gave up 0 bases, with 7 bases separating them. Germline V CDR1 and CDR2: SGHNT, YYREEE (reference sequence). The CDR3 bases are TGTGCCAGCAGCTTGGCCCCGAGCTCCTATAATTCACCCCTCCACTTT. Translating it yields CASSLAPSSYNSPLHF.

The chain employs TRBV7-3 and TRBJ2-5; TRBD2 agrees at 11 bases. CDR1 is SGHTA and CDR2 is FQGTGA in the germline V gene. The CDR3 length is 15 residues. V gave up 3 bases and J gave up 5 bases; unmatched junction bases: 5. The CDR3: CASSFSGGAMETQYF. In DNA, the CDR3 is TGTGCCAGCAGCTTTAGCGGGGGGGCCATGGAGACCCAGTACTTC.

The rearrangement links TRBV7-9 to TRBJ2-7; 9 nucleotides align to TRBD1. The CDR3 runs to 17 residues. The V gene end was trimmed by 5 bases and the J gene end by 2 bases; junction bases not matched to a gene: 13. Per germline, CDR1 SEHNR and CDR2 FQNEAQ (reference sequence). The CDR3 here is CASSPVDRGYGPYEQYF. Written as DNA, the CDR3 is TGTGCCAGCAGCCCGGTGGACAGGGGCTATGGTCCCTACGAGCAGTACTTC.

The J gene is TRBJ1-5, the V gene TRBV2; 8 nucleotides line up with TRBD1. The CDR3 sequence is 16 residues long. Looked up from germline, CDR1 is SNHLY and CDR2 is FYNNEI. Trimming removed 2 bases from V and 11 bases from J; junction bases left unmatched: 14. The CDR3 loop reads CASSERGTGLYRTQHF. CDR3 DNA: TGTGCCAGCAGTGAAAGAGGGACAGGTCTTTATCGGACCCAGCATTTT.

The chain combines TRBV12-3 or TRBV12-4 with TRBJ1-2, with D unresolved. Trimming removed 11 bases from V and 7 bases from J, with 14 bases in between. The CDR3 runs to 11 residues. The CDR3 DNA is TGTGCCGCCGGCAGTCGCGGTGGCTACACCTTC. This translates into CAAGSRGGYTF.

This CDR3 reads CATSDRTVFQPQHF. CDR3 DNA: TGTGCCACCAGCGACCGGACAGTTTTTCAGCCCCAGCATTTT. The chain has TRBV15 and TRBJ1-5; D is perhaps TRBD1 (6 bases). V shed 5 bases and J shed 6 bases, with 14 bases lying between them. CDR3 size: 14 residues. CDR1 LNHNV and CDR2 YYDKDF come from the germline V gene (reference sequence).

The chain has TRBV28 and TRBJ1-6; D perhaps matches TRBD1 (5 bases). Trimming removed 6 bases at V and 10 bases at J, with 19 bases between. This CDR3 is 15 amino acids long. Germline lookup yields CDR1 MDHEN and CDR2 SYDVKM. For the CDR3, the DNA is TGTGCCAGCAGCCCCCCCGGCAGGGCCGTCTCACCCCTCCACTTT. Its translation is CASSPPGRAVSPLHF.

The chain uses TRBV7-8 and TRBJ1-1; D not resolved. Germline V lookup: CDR1 SGHVS, CDR2 FQNEAQ. Deletions cut 7 bases from V and 1 base from J, with 16 bases between. This CDR3 is built from 15 residues. CDR3 loop: CASTIFGPGNTEAFF. CDR3 coding DNA: TGTGCCAGCACAATCTTTGGGCCCGGGAACACTGAAGCTTTCTTT.

The DNA of the CDR3 is TGTGCCAGCAGAACAGGGGCCTCTACCTACGAGCAGTACTTC. Translated: CASRTGASTYEQYF. This rearrangement joins TRBV28 to TRBJ2-7; 7 positions agree with TRBD1. V lost 6 bases, J lost 2 bases, and 7 bases stayed unmatched. Per germline, CDR1 MDHEN and CDR2 SYDVKM. The length of the CDR3 is 14 residues. Using reference TRBV28 and TRBJ2-7 for the parts outside the CDR3, the full variable domain is DVKVTQSSRYLVKRTGEKVFLECVQDMDHENMFWYRQDPGLGLRLIYFSYDVKMKEKGDIPEGYSVSREKKERFSLILESASTNQTSMYLCASRTGASTYEQYFGPGTRLTVT.

The genes are TRBV27 and TRBJ1-1, with no clear D. Germline lookup yields CDR1 MNHEY and CDR2 SMNVEV (reference sequence). V shed 5 bases and J shed 0 bases, with 13 bases lying between them. The CDR3 extends over 15 amino acids. In DNA form, the CDR3 reads TGTGCCAGCAGTCAGGCAGTTACCATGAACACTGAAGCTTTCTTT. Amino acids: CASSQAVTMNTEAFF.

CDR3 loop: CASSFRGTGDYEQYF. CDR3 DNA sequence: TGTGCCAGCAGCTTCCGGGGGACAGGGGACTACGAGCAGTACTTC. This chain joins TRBV11-3 and TRBJ2-7; 10 bases are a match to TRBD1. Looked up from germline, CDR1 is SGHNT and CDR2 is YENEEA. The CDR3 has 15 amino acids. V shed 3 bases and J 3 bases; nucleotides not matched to a gene: 5. Drawing the rest from reference TRBV11-3 and TRBJ2-7, the complete variable domain is EAGVVQSPRYKIIEKKQPVAFWCNPISGHNTLYWYLQNLGQGPELLIRYENEEAVDDSQLPKDRFSAERLKGVDSTLKIQPAELGDSAVYLCASSFRGTGDYEQYFGPGTRLTVT.

CDR3 nucleotides: TGCAGCGTTGCTGGACAGGGGGCAACCGGCTACACCTTC. Translation gives CSVAGQGATGYTF. The V call is TRBV29-1, the J call TRBJ1-2; TRBD1 agrees at 11 bases. Germline V gives CDR1 SQVTM, CDR2 ANQGSEA. The CDR3 contains 13 residues. V gave up 4 bases and J gave up 8 bases; unmatched junction bases: 6.

J is TRBJ2-6 and V is TRBV5-8, with TRBD1 matching 7 bases. With 0 bases clipped from V and 2 bases from J, the junction kept 5 bases outside the gene matches. Per germline, CDR1 SGHTS and CDR2 YDEGEE. This CDR3 is 17 amino acids long. The chain's CDR3 is CASSLGTGSAGANVLTF. CDR3 sequence (DNA): TGTGCCAGCAGCTTGGGGACAGGTTCTGCTGGGGCCAACGTCCTGACTTTC.

The rearrangement joins TRBV10-3 to TRBJ1-3, with D possibly being TRBD1 (6 bases). The CDR3 is 18 amino acids. Germline V gene data show CDR1 as ENHRY and CDR2 as SYGVKD. V gave up 10 bases and J gave up 2 bases, with 27 bases separating them. The CDR3 region has the DNA TGTGCCACCTGGGGATCAGGGGAGAGGACCCTCCCTGGAAACACCATATATTTT. Encoded protein: CATWGSGERTLPGNTIYF.

J is TRBJ1-2 and V is TRBV14; perhaps TRBD1 as D (6 bases). CDR3 length: 19 amino acids. Germline V CDR1 and CDR2: SGHDN, FVKESK. Trimming removed 0 bases at V and 6 bases at J, with 26 bases between. The CDR3 DNA reads as TGTGCCAGCAGCCAAGATCATGGGTCTTGGCCAGGGGCGCTCGATGGCTACACCTTC. Protein: CASSQDHGSWPGALDGYTF. Combining the CDR3 with reference TRBV14 and TRBJ1-2 gives the whole variable domain EAGVTQFPSHSVIEKGQTVTLRCDPISGHDNLYWYRRVMGKEIKFLLHFVKESKQDESGMPNNRFLAERTGGTYSTLKVQPAELEDSGVYFCASSQDHGSWPGALDGYTFGSGTRLTVV.

The rearrangement links TRBV5-1 to TRBJ2-7; tentatively, D is TRBD2 (5 bases). Trimming left V 2 bases short and J 0 bases short, with 18 bases between. The CDR3 length is 17 residues. CDR1 SGHRS and CDR2 YFSETQ come from the germline V gene. The CDR3 sequence: CASSFGLAPWDSYEQYF. As DNA, the CDR3 is TGCGCCAGCAGCTTCGGACTGGCTCCATGGGACTCCTACGAGCAGTACTTC.

V gene TRBV6-5 combines with J gene TRBJ1-1; 9 nucleotides line up with TRBD1. The germline gives CDR1 MNHEY, CDR2 SVGAGI. The CDR3 runs to 14 residues. V dropped 7 bases and J dropped 4; count of bases not matched to a gene: 7. In nucleotides, the CDR3 is TGTGCCAGCATTAAGGGACAGGGATTCACTGAAGCTTTCTTT. Amino acids: CASIKGQGFTEAFF.

This clone has just one count. The CDR3 sequence is CASSQGSGDRAVQPQHF. The CDR3 DNA follows: TGCGCCAGCAGCCAAGGGAGCGGGGACAGGGCGGTACAGCCCCAGCATTTT. This chain uses TRBV4-1 with TRBJ1-5; 9 bases align to TRBD1. This CDR3 contains 17 residues. Germline V gene data show CDR1 as MGHRA and CDR2 as YSYEKL. V shed 1 base and J 7 bases; nucleotides not matched to a gene: 11.